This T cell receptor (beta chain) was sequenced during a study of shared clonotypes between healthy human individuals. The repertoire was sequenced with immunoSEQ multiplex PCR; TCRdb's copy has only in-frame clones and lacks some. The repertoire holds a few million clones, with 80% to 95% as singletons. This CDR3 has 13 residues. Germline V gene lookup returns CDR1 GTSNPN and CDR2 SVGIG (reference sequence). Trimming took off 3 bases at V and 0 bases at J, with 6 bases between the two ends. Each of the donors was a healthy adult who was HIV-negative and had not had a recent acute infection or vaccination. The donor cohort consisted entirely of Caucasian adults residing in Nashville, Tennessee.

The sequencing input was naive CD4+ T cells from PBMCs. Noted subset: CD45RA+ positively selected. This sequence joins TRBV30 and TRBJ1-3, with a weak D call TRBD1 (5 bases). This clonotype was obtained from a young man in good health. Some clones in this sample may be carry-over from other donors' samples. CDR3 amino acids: CAWSRDSGNTIYF. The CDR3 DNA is TGTGCCTGGAGCAGGGACTCTGGAAACACCATATATTTT.